The clone carrying this T cell receptor (beta chain) was seen only a few times. Measured with immunoSEQ multiplex PCR; TCRdb has only the in-frame clones, and not every one. The sample records 400,000 to 450,000 clones, around 87% being singletons. The CDR3 is 14 amino acids. Germline CDR1 MNHEY, CDR2 SMNVEV (reference sequence). Trimming pared 6 bases from V and 5 bases from J, leaving 17 bases between. The sample belongs to a study of blood T cell repertoires in COVID-19. Sequencing was done on a sample of PBMCs or T cells enriched from blood (not recorded which). The rearrangement uses TRBV27 and TRBJ2-7; TRBD1 might be the D (6 bases). The TCR was taken from a young man who had recovered from COVID-19. CDR3 bases: TGTGCCAGCAGCTCCAGGGGCCCGATAAACGAGCAGTACTTC. Translated: CASSSRGPINEQYF.